A selection of T cell receptor beta chains follows, all from one sample in a study of blood T cell repertoires in COVID-19. Produced via immunoSEQ multiplex PCR; TCRdb's table is partial and in-frame only. The profile shows fewer than 350,000 clones, approximately 91% of them singletons. Sequencing was done on a sample of PBMCs or T cells enriched from blood (not recorded which). Every receptor here comes from a woman between 40 and 50 years old with acute COVID-19. Both conserved end residues are part of each CDR3. The D gene is left open where the match is weak. A clone size is listed for some rows: how often the clone was seen (once, few, many), or a class if it is expanded.

>TRBJ1-5|TRBD1|TRBV27|.
TGTGCCAGCAGTTTATTGGGTTTATCGAGTGGGACAGGGTATCAGCCCCAGCATTTT
CASSLLGLSSGTGYQPQHF
>TRBJ2-7|TRBD2|TRBV5-4|.
TGTGCCAGCAGCCTCTGGGGAGCGGGAGGGAATTACGAGCAGTACTTC
CASSLWGAGGNYEQYF
>TRBJ2-3|TRBD2|TRBV4-1|few
TGCGCCAGCAGCCACATTTTTGGGGGGGGTAGCCCAGATACGCAGTATTTT
CASSHIFGGGSPDTQYF
>TRBJ2-5|.|TRBV30|.
TGTGCCTGGACCGAATCCCTCAACAGGGTTTCTGAGACCCAGTACTTC
CAWTESLNRVSETQYF
>TRBJ1-2|TRBD1|TRBV24-1|.
TGTGCCACCAGTGACCGGACAGGGGGCAACTATGGCTACACCTTC
CATSDRTGGNYGYTF
>TRBJ2-7|TRBD1|TRBV30|few
TGTGCCTGGAGGGGACAGCCCTACGAGCAGTACTTC
CAWRGQPYEQYF
>TRBJ2-3|TRBD2|TRBV24-1|.
TGTGCCACCAGTGCTAGCGGAGTCACAGATACGCAGTATTTT
CATSASGVTDTQYF
>TRBJ1-4|.|TRBV28|.
TGTGCCAGCAGTTTTGCGAAAGAAAAACTGTTTTTT
CASSFAKEKLFF
>TRBJ1-2|.|TRBV9|.
TGTGCCAGCAGCGTAGCCCAGAACTATGGCTACACCTTC
CASSVAQNYGYTF
>TRBJ2-5|TRBD1|TRBV5-4|once
TGTGCCAGCAGCTTCCGGACAGGGTCGGGGGAGACCCAGTACTTC
CASSFRTGSGETQYF
>TRBJ1-1|.|TRBV29-1|.
TGCAGCGGCCACAGGGTGATGAACACTGAAGCTTTCTTT
CSGHRVMNTEAFF
>TRBJ2-5|TRBD1|TRBV19|.
TGTGCCAGTAGAGACAGGGGGTGGGGGCAAGAGACCCAGTACTTC
CASRDRGWGQETQYF
>TRBJ1-1|TRBD1|TRBV12-3/TRBV12-4|.
TGTGCCAGCAGTCATCGACAGGGTGCTGAAGCTTTCTTT
CASSHRQGAEAFF
>TRBJ1-3|TRBD1|TRBV5-1|.
TGCGCCAGCAGCTTGGAGCAGGGGGAACCCTCTGGAAACACCATATATTTT
CASSLEQGEPSGNTIYF
>TRBJ2-3|.|TRBV15|.
TGTGCCACCAGCAGTATGCAGGGAATCACAGATACGCAGTATTTT
CATSSMQGITDTQYF
>TRBJ2-1|TRBD2|TRBV7-2|once
TGTGCCAGCAGCTTACTAGCGGGAGTCAATGAGCAGTTCTTC
CASSLLAGVNEQFF
>TRBJ2-1|TRBD1|TRBV11-3|.
TGTGCCAGCAGCAGAGGGACAGGTTCGTACAATGAGCAGTTCTTC
CASSRGTGSYNEQFF
>TRBJ1-5|.|TRBV6-5|.
TGTGCCAGCTCCATATCGGGGATGGATCAGCCCCAGCATTTT
CASSISGMDQPQHF
>TRBJ1-5|.|TRBV12-3/TRBV12-4|.
TGTGCCAGCAGCCTAATCGATCAGCCCCAGCATTTT
CASSLIDQPQHF
>TRBJ1-5|.|TRBV6-5|.
TGTGCCAGCAGGGCGTCGGGGAATCAGCCCCAGCATTTT
CASRASGNQPQHF
>TRBJ1-2|.|TRBV2|.
TGTGCCAGCAGTGAAGAATACAGGTCCTATGGCTACACCTTC
CASSEEYRSYGYTF
>TRBJ2-2|TRBD1|TRBV7-9|.
TGTGCCAGCAGCTTGGCCAGGGGGCTTTCCGGGGAGCTGTTTTTT
CASSLARGLSGELFF
>TRBJ1-1|.|TRBV18|.
TGTGCCAGCTCGGTAGGGGAGAACACTGAAGCTTTCTTT
CASSVGENTEAFF
>TRBJ1-1|TRBD1|TRBV12-3/TRBV12-4|.
TGTGCCAGCAGTCTCGGACAGGGAACCGAAGCTTTCTTT
CASSLGQGTEAFF
>TRBJ2-7|.|TRBV12-2|.
TGTGCAAGTCGCTTAGCTCGACCTAAAAGCCGGGACAGGGATCTCTACGAGCAGTACTTC
CASRLARPKSRDRDLYEQYF
>TRBJ2-2|TRBD1|TRBV18|.
TGTGCCAGCTCACCCAGGACAGGGAACACCGGGGAGCTGTTTTTT
CASSPRTGNTGELFF
>TRBJ1-3|.|TRBV11-1|.
TGTGCCAGCAGCTTTCCGGGAAACACCATATATTTT
CASSFPGNTIYF
>TRBJ2-7|.|TRBV28|once
TGTGCCAGCAGTTTAATGCAGGGCAAGTACGAGCAGTACTTC
CASSLMQGKYEQYF
>TRBJ2-5|TRBD1|TRBV19|.
TGTGCCAGTTCCCTGGGACAGGGGGGGGAGACCCAGTACTTC
CASSLGQGGETQYF
>TRBJ2-3|.|TRBV11-2|.
TGTGCCAGCAGCTTAGGGCTTGCAAATACGCAGTATTTT
CASSLGLANTQYF
>TRBJ2-3|.|TRBV7-2|.
TGTGCCAGCAGCGCCACTAGCACAGATACGCAGTATTTT
CASSATSTDTQYF
>TRBJ1-1|TRBD1|TRBV6-2/TRBV6-3|once
TGTGCCAGCAGCTCGGCCCGGACAGGGATGAACACTGAAGCTTTCTTT
CASSSARTGMNTEAFF
>TRBJ1-4|.|TRBV5-1|.
TGCGCCAGCAGCCGGACACAAATTAATGAAAAACTGTTTTTT
CASSRTQINEKLFF
>TRBJ1-3|.|TRBV24-1|.
TGTGCCACCAGTGACCGCCTCAGGGACTCTGGAAACACCATATATTTT
CATSDRLRDSGNTIYF
>TRBJ2-5|.|TRBV28|.
TGTGCCAGCAGTTTGGTGGGCGACCAAGAGACCCAGTACTTC
CASSLVGDQETQYF
>TRBJ2-2|.|TRBV24-1|.
TGTGCCACCAGTGATGACACTTACACCGGGGAGCTGTTTTTT
CATSDDTYTGELFF